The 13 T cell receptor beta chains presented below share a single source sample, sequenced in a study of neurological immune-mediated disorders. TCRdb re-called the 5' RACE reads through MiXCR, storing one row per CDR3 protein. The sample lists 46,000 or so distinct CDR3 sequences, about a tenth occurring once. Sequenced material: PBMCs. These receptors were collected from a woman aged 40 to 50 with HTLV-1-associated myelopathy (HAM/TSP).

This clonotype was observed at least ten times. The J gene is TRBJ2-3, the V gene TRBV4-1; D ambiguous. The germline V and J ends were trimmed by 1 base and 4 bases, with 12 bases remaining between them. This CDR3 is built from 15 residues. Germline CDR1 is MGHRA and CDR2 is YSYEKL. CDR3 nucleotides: TGCGCCAGCAGCCAAGTGGGTGGGGTGGCAGATACGCAGTATTTT. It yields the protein CASSQVGGVADTQYF.

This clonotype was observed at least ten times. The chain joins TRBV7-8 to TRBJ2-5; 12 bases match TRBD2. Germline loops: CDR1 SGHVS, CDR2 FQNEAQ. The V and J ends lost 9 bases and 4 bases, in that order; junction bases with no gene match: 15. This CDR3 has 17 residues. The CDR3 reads CASCLGPSGGAPETQYF. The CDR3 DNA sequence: TGTGCCAGTTGCTTGGGCCCTAGCGGGGGGGCCCCAGAGACCCAGTACTTC.

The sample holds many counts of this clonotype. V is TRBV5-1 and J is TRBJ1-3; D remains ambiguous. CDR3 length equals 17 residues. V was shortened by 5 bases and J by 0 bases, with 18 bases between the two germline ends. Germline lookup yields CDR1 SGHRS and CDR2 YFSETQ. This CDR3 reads CASRQGDFALSGNTIYF. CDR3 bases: TGCGCCAGCAGACAAGGAGATTTCGCACTCTCTGGAAACACCATATATTTT.

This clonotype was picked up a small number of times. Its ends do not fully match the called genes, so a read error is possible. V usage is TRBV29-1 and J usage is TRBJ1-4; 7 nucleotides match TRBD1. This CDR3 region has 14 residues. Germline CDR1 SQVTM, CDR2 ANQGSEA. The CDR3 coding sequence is TGCAGCGTTGGGAAACAGGGGCATAGGAAAAAACTGTCTTTT. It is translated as CSVGKQGHRKKLSF.

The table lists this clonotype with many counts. The CDR3 DNA reads TGCAGTGCTAGAGCCACCGGGACGGCGAGCTCCTACGAGCAGTACTTC. This translates into CSARATGTASSYEQYF. V is TRBV20-1 and J is TRBJ2-7; D may match TRBD1 or TRBD2 (5 bases each). The germline V gene has CDR1 DFQATT and CDR2 SNEGSKA (reference sequence). Trimming left V 1 base short and J 0 bases short, with 16 bases between. The CDR3 is 16 residues long.

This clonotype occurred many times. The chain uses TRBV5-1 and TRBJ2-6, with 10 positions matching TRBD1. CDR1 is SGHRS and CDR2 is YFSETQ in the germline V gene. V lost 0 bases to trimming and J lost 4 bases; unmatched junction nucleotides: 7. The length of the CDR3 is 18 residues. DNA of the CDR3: TGCGCCAGCAGCTTGGGGCTGGGGACAGGGGCAGGGGCCAACGTCCTGACTTTC. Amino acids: CASSLGLGTGAGANVLTF.

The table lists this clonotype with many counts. This CDR3 reads CASSLVGRGRGETQYF. DNA of the CDR3: TGTGCCAGCAGCTTGGTCGGCAGGGGGCGCGGGGAGACCCAGTACTTC. The chain uses TRBV5-6 and TRBJ2-5; TRBD1 aligns across 8 bases. The J segment lost 5 bases and the V segment lost 0 bases, leaving 9 bases of the junction unmatched. The germline CDR1 and CDR2 sequences are SGHDT and YYEEEE. The CDR3 is 16 residues long.

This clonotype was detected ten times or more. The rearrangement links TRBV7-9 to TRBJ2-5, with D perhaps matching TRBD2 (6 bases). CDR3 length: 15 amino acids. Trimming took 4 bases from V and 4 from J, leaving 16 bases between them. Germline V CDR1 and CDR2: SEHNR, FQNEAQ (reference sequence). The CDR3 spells CASSSEGLGGETQYF. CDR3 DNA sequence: TGTGCCAGCAGCTCCGAGGGACTCGGAGGAGAGACCCAGTACTTC.

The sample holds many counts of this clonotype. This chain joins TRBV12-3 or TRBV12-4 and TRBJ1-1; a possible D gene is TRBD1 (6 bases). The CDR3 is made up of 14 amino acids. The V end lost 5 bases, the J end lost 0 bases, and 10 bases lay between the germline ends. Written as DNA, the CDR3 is TGTGCCAGCAGTCCAAGGGGGATGAACACTGAAGCTTTCTTT. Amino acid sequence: CASSPRGMNTEAFF.

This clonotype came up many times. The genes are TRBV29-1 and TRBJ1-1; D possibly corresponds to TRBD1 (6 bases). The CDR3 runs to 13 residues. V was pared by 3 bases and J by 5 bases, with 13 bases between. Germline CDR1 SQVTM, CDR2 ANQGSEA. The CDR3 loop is CSVEQGGGTEAFF. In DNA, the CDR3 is TGCAGCGTTGAGCAAGGGGGAGGGACTGAAGCTTTCTTT.

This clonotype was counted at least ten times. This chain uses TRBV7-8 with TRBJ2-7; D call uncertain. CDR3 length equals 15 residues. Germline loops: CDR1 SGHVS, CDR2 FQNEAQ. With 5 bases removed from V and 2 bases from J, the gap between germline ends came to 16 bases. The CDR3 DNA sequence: TGTGCCAGCAGCCTAACGGAACAATTCCCCTACGAGCAGTACTTC. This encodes CASSLTEQFPYEQYF.

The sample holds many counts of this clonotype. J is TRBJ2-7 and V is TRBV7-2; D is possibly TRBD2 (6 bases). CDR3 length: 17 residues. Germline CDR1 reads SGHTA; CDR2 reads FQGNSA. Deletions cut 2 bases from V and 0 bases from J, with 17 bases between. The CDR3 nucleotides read TGTGCCAGCAGCTTATCAGTTGGGGGGTTGAGCTCCTACGAGCAGTACTTC. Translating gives CASSLSVGGLSSYEQYF.

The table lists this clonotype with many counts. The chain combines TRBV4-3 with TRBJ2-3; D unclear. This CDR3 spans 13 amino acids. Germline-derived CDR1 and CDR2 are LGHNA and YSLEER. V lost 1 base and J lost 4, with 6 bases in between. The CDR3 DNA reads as TGCGCCAGCAGCCAAGTCTTCGCAGATACGCAGTATTTT. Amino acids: CASSQVFADTQYF.